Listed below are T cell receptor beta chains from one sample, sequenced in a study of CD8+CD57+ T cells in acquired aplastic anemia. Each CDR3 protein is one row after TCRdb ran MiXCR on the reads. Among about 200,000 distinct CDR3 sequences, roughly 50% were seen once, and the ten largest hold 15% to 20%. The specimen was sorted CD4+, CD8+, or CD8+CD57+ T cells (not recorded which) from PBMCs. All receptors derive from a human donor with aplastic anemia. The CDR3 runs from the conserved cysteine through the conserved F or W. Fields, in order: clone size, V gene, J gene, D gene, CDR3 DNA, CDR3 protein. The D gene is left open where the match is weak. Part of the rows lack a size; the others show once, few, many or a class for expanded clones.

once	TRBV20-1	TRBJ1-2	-	TGCAGTGCTCCTATTCATTCAGGGGATGGCTACACCTTC	CSAPIHSGDGYTF
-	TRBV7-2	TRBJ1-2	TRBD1	TGTGCCAGCAGCTACGAGACAGGGTCGGGTGGCTACACCTTC	CASSYETGSGGYTF
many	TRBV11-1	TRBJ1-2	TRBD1	TGTGCCAGCAGCTATGGAGGACAGGGGGCCCGTATCTATGGCTACACCTTC	CASSYGGQGARIYGYTF
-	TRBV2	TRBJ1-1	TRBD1	TGTGCCAGCAAAACAGGACAGGGTGGTTTGCACACTGAAGCTTTCTTT	CASKTGQGGLHTEAFF
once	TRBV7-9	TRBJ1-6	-	TGTGCCAGCAGTGTGGGGTCGGCACCCCTCCACTTT	CASSVGSAPLHF
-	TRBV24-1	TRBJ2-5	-	TGTGCCACCAGTGATGGTGGACAGCCACAAGAGACCCAGTACTTC	CATSDGGQPQETQYF
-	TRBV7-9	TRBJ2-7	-	TGTGCCAGCAGTGTTAGCGCAGGGGCAGGGGAGCAGTACTTC	CASSVSAGAGEQYF
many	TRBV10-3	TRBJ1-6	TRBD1	TGTGCCATCAGTCCGACAGGGGCTAATTCACCCCTCCACTTT	CAISPTGANSPLHF
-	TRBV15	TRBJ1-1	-	TGTGCCACCGGGGTTGGAGGGGTCGGGGGCACTGAAGCTTTCTTT	CATGVGGVGGTEAFF
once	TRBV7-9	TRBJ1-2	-	TGTGCCAGCAGCTACGCAGGGTGGGGCTACACCTTC	CASSYAGWGYTF
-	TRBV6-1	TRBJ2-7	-	TGTGCCAGCAGTTACGGTAGGGGGGGTGAGCAGTACTTC	CASSYGRGGEQYF
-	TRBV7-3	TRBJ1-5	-	TGTGCCAGCAGCTCAACCTGGGTTCAGCATTTT	CASSSTWVQHF
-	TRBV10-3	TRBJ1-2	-	TGTGCCATCAGTGAGTCGTCCAGGGCCAGTTCGGGCTACACCTTC	CAISESSRASSGYTF
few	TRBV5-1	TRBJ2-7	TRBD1	TGCGCCAGCAGCCAGTACGGGACAGGACCCTACGAGCAGTACTTC	CASSQYGTGPYEQYF
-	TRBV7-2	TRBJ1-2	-	TGTGCCAGCAGCCCCACCGTAGTATCGTACTATGGCTACACCTTC	CASSPTVVSYYGYTF
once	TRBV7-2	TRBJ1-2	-	TGTGCCAGCAGCTTCGGGGGGCCTAACTATGGCTACACCTTC	CASSFGGPNYGYTF
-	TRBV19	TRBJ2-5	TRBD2	TGTGCCAGTAGTACGACCCCTAGCGGTCAAGAGACCCAGTACTTC	CASSTTPSGQETQYF
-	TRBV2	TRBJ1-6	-	TGTGCCAGCAGTGTAGGACCCAATTCACCCCTCCACTTT	CASSVGPNSPLHF
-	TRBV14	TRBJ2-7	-	TGTGCCAGCAGCCAAGATAGACTAGTTCAACCTTACGAGCAGTACTTC	CASSQDRLVQPYEQYF
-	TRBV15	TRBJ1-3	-	TGTGCCACCAGCGGTAGGACTGGGTCTGGAAACACCATATATTTT	CATSGRTGSGNTIYF
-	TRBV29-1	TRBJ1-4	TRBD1	TGCAGCGTTGGGGACAGGGCAGGGGAAAAACTGTTTTTT	CSVGDRAGEKLFF
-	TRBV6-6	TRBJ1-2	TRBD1	TGTGCCAGCAGGGGGACAGGGGGTAGCTATGGCTACACCTTC	CASRGTGGSYGYTF
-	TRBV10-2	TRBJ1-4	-	TGCGCCAGCAGGGGTGGGGGGAGTGAAAAACTGTTTTTT	CASRGGGSEKLFF
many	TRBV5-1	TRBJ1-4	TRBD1	TGCGCCAGCAGCTTGGGGACAGGGACAGGAGAAAAACTGTTTTTT	CASSLGTGTGEKLFF
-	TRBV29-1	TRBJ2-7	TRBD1	TGCAGCGTAGTTGGGACAGGGGGCGCGGGCGAGCAGTACTTC	CSVVGTGGAGEQYF
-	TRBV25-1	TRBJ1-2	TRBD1	TGTGCCAGCAGTGAATCCGGACAGGGTGGCGTTTTATATGGCTACACCTTC	CASSESGQGGVLYGYTF
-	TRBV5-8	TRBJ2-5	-	TGTGCCAGCAGCTGGACTGGGCAAGAGACCCAGTACTTC	CASSWTGQETQYF
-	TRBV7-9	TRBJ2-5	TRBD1	TGTGCCAGCAGCCGACAGGGGAGGTGGGAGACCCAGTACTTC	CASSRQGRWETQYF
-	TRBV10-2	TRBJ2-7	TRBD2	TGCGCCAGCTGGTCCTCTAGCGGGAGTACGCGTTTTGAGCAGTACTTC	CASWSSSGSTRFEQYF
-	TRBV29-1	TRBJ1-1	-	TGCAGCGTTGTTGGGACTTCGAACACTGAAGCTTTCTTT	CSVVGTSNTEAFF
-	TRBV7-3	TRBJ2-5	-	TGTGCCAGCAGCTCCTACAGGGCGGAGGAGACCCAGTACTTC	CASSSYRAEETQYF
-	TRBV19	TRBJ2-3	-	TGTGCCAGTAAACCTGCGAGAATTCAGACAGATACGCAGTATTTT	CASKPARIQTDTQYF
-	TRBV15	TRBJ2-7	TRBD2	TGTGCCACCAGCAAAAGACTAGCTTTCAACGAGCAGTACTTC	CATSKRLAFNEQYF
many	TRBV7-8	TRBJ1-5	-	TGTGCCAGCAGCCCAACCGCCGGGTCCAGGGACCAGCCCCAGCATTTT	CASSPTAGSRDQPQHF
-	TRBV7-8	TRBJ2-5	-	TGTGCCAGCAGCTTACGGGGTGGTCTACGCGAGACCCAGTACTTC	CASSLRGGLRETQYF